Listed here is a single T cell receptor (beta chain). No antigen is known for it. The input lacks base qualities; no much larger clone sits a single base away. The data derive from a study of cytomegalovirus exposure and HLA in healthy donors listed by TCRdb under 2017. About the full investigation: An earlier analysis of 587 of the donors reported 250 to 300 Gb of sequence data and 100 million to 140 million unique TCR beta sequences from roughly 180 million T cells. Around 330 gigabases of sequencing data and about 92 million unique TCR sequences made up an early release that covered 640 HLA-typed donors. A later genetic analysis took genome-wide SNP genotypes for about 55% of the 666 donors and used that subset as a discovery cohort. Class I and class II HLA loci were covered by the typing at four-digit resolution. Four or five DR-DQ haplotypes were handled as single units for association and clustering because linkage in the cohort was strong. Rather than drawing on any new phenotypic data, the later analysis identified candidate immune exposures from TCR beta sequences and the way those sequences occurred across donors. An earlier analysis of about 600 of the donors used high-throughput TCR beta sequencing to judge whether each TCR beta V gene segment behaved as functional or pseudogenic. Besides the first cohort of some 670 subjects, a separate validation cohort made up of 120 different subjects was used. A later analysis re-analyzed previously published TCR beta repertoires from 600 to 850 donors and added high-resolution HLA genotyping to study TCR occurrence patterns. The study combined high-throughput TCR immunosequencing, statistical association of individual TCRs with disease status, and machine learning to predict cytomegalovirus infection status. The number of typed donors differed by locus: roughly 620-630 for A, B, C, DRB1 and DQB1; approximately 530 for DQA1; some 590 for DPA1; and around 490 for DPB1. Donor age, sex, ethnicity and CMV serostatus were collected together with the repertoire data. Among some 400 genotyped donors of the cohort, an average of roughly 240,000 unique TCR beta nucleotide sequences were sequenced per donor, roughly 20% of them non-productive. The study aimed to test whether signatures of past pathogen exposure could be identified by cataloging public T cell receptors. The T cell repertoires of some 700 subjects were profiled by immunosequencing and related to cytomegalovirus serostatus. All discovery cohort repertoires had been generated on a single sequencing platform. Of the approximately 400 genotyped donors, roughly 76% were placed in the genetic ancestry cluster associated with self-reported Caucasian donors.

The cohort consisted of 600 to 700 healthy bone marrow donors. All cohort members were sampled while nominally healthy, although unrecorded immune exposures were likely present. The donor was CMV seropositive and belonged to the group of more than 250 seropositive cohort members. A peripheral blood sample was collected from each donor, and TCR beta sequencing was performed on peripheral blood mononuclear cells. Genomic DNA extraction from the blood cell samples was performed with the Qiagen DNeasy Blood Extraction Kit. Library preparation was by the immunoSEQ multiplex PCR assay. For the multiplex PCR, a mixture combining 60 forward primers for TCR Vbeta segments and 13 reverse primers for TCR Jbeta segments was used. The CDR3 region of rearranged TCR beta genes was amplified from genomic DNA with a multiplex PCR assay. The amplified TCR beta libraries were sequenced on the Illumina HiSeq System as 87-base-pair reads. From the authors' description of their analysis: In a later analysis, tens of millions of unique TCR beta chains were counted across the 500 to 700 repertoires, and around 10 million of these chains were shared by at least two donors. To remove PCR and sequencing errors, raw reads were error-corrected and collapsed into unique sequences using a nearest-neighbor algorithm that merged closely related sequences. Alignment of CDR3 sequences to IMGT reference sequences was used to assign V, D and J gene segments. For a sequence to be retained, a match of at least six nucleotides to both a V gene segment and a J gene segment was required. A rearrangement was called productive if the CDR3 had no stop codons and remained in frame with V and J, and every other rearrangement was called non-productive. CDR3 was defined by IMGT convention, running from the second conserved V-encoded cysteine to the conserved J-encoded phenylalanine. The earlier analysis of 587 of the donors excluded sequences that lacked an unambiguous match to a single V gene segment. An earlier analysis of a few hundred of the donors classified V segments as functional when productive rearrangements were above 56.7% and as segregating when the standard deviation between donors was above 5%. To diagnose cytomegalovirus status from the catalog of TCR beta chain sequences, a statistical classification framework was built. V and J gene assignment, in a later analysis, came from comparing TCR nucleotide sequences with IMGT/GENE-DB human TR gene sequences. In a later analysis, CDR3 sequences and most-parsimonious VDJ recombination scenarios were assigned using the TCRdist pipeline. A later analysis defined each TCR beta chain by its CDR3 amino acid sequence plus V-gene family, and excluded reads lacking a unique V-gene family. A later analysis removed roughly 590 highly shared, low-generation-probability nucleotide sequences to deal with suspected cross-contamination and a sequencing artifact. A later analysis calculated a clonal expansion index for each public chain from normalized within-repertoire ranks of inferred template counts. A later analysis computed generation probabilities with a VDJ recombination model fitted to out-of-frame rearrangements, and checked the results against IGoR. A later analysis scored TCR-TCR, TCR-HLA and TCR-CMV co-occurrence with hypergeometric tests, applying a repertoire-size bias correction to TCR pairs. False discovery rates were estimated in a later analysis by permuting HLA or CMV assignments 20 times. In a later analysis, co-occurring TCRs were grouped using DBSCAN, and TCRdist sequence similarity was added for clustering within HLA-allele-positive subsets. Repertoires with fewer than 30,000 or more than 120,000 public chains were left out of co-occurrence clustering, as were a handful of repertoires with anomalous nucleotide sharing. Sourced from immuneACCESS, this table was stored by TCRdb with only in-frame sequences that have V and J called. A share of the clones is absent; for the studies checked, an unresolved V gene accounts for under half, and the remainder has no known explanation. The DNA was the basis for D and trimming; V, J and clone size are from that table. The sample has fewer than 120,000 clones on record, under 85% of them singletons. The ten largest clones take up about 6.8% of the sample.

Results the study describes overall, beyond this receptor: An association between a missense DCLRE1C variant and V-gene and J-gene trimming of TCR beta chains was found in a later genetic analysis and replicated in an independent cohort. Only TCR beta chains were sequenced in this cohort, and the absence of alpha or paired-chain data limited detectable features. The sequencing pipeline was judged likely to have produced a cluster of highly shared sequence variants as a technical artifact. Assigning TCR associations to individual alleles was difficult when HLA alleles, especially DR and DQ, strongly co-occurred. The authors suggested that the approach could potentially be extended to other disease states and immunological phenotypes. Compared with the roughly 670-donor mean, donors in an Asian-associated ancestry cluster had fewer N-insertions in productive TCRs, according to a later genetic analysis. In a later analysis, HLA-associated TCR beta chains were found to be more clonally expanded and to have lower generation probabilities than equally common non-associated chains. Because HLA typing was unavailable for some donors at each locus, only the typed subset was used in association tests. Correlated functional status among segregating V segments might be attributable to linkage disequilibrium, but an unknown experimental factor could not be ruled out. The 87-base-pair reads could not distinguish some IMGT-functional V segments, including TRBV6-2 and TRBV6-3, so those segments were excluded. A further reported finding was that TCR beta sequences accurately predicted the HLA-A and HLA-B alleles for most subjects in the first cohort. Sequencing depth was assumed to be roughly uniform across donors in the presence/absence analyses, though that assumption may not hold. The classifier was reported to diagnose cytomegalovirus status with high specificity and sensitivity in both the original and validation cohorts. A later analysis found that TCR association rates varied across HLA loci, with DRB1 alleles showing the most associated TCRs and HLA-C alleles the fewest. Most CMV-associated TCR beta chains appeared to be HLA-restricted in a later analysis, and the HLA associations seemed to be driven largely by CMV exposure. According to a later analysis, parvovirus B19, influenza, CMV and Epstein-Barr virus appeared linked to several top co-occurrence clusters. The study gave a list of roughly 150 TCR beta chains associated with cytomegalovirus. In a later analysis, some 17,000 TCR beta sequences were associated with specific HLA alleles at a false discovery rate of 0.05. Immune exposure information for the cohort was limited to CMV serostatus. Broadly in line with IMGT annotations, most TCR beta V segments showed up in productive rearrangements about 87% or about 30% of the time in an earlier analysis of approximately 640 of the donors. Most TCR sequences were seen in very few donors, while some public TCRs were found in many individuals. In vitro tests confirmed that a few of the cytomegalovirus-associated TCR beta chains recognize cytomegalovirus antigens. Because counts were too low, seventeen rarely observed V segments, including chromosome 9 orphons, were left out of the earlier analysis of approximately 500 of the donors.

V sheds 3 bases and J sheds 4 bases, leaving 12 bases between their ends. The CDR3 measures 15 amino acids from cysteine to phenylalanine. The only DNA kept is the CDR3, 45 bases in frame from the first base. The germline V gene (reference sequence) yields LNHDA for CDR1 and SQIVND for CDR2. The rearranged segments are TRBV19 and TRBJ2-2; the best D guess is TRBD2, with 6 bases matching. This clonotype originated in a man younger than 40 in good health and CMV-seropositive. The specimen sequenced was PBMCs. The DNA sequence follows: TGTGCCAGTAGTATGGGGGGACCCTTCACCGGGGAGCTGTTTTTT. Translated, it reads CASSMGGPFTGELFF.